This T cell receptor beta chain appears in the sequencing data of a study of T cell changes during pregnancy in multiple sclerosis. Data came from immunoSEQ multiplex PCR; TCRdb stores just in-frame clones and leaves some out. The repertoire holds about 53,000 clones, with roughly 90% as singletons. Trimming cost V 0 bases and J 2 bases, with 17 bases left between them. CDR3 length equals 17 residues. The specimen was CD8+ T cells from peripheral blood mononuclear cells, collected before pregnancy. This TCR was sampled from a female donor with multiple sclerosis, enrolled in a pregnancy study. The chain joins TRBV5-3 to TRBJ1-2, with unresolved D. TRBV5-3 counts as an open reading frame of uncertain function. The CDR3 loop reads CARSLVAGPTYNYGYTF. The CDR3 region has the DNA TGTGCCAGAAGCTTGGTGGCAGGTCCAACCTACAACTATGGCTACACCTTC.